Below, 30 T cell receptor beta chains from the same sample are listed, as sequenced in a study of technical replicates of blood from a few donors. Only in-frame clones appear in the TCRdb table, and some are missing; sequencing was by immunoSEQ multiplex PCR. The sample records approximately 70,000 clones, roughly 92% being singletons. The sequencing sample was made of T cells isolated from PBMCs. The source of these receptors is a human donor in good health.

This chain uses TRBV5-1 with TRBJ1-2, with 7 bases fitting TRBD1. Germline V gene sequence: CDR1 SGHRS, CDR2 YFSETQ. J lost 3 bases, V lost 0 bases, and 5 bases had no gene match. The CDR3 has 15 residues. Here the CDR3 reads CASSLGGQLYYGYTF. In nucleotides, the CDR3 is TGCGCCAGCAGCTTGGGGGGACAGCTTTACTATGGCTACACCTTC.

The chain uses TRBV7-9 and TRBJ1-3; 7 nucleotides match TRBD1. The germline V gene encodes CDR1 SEHNR and CDR2 FQNEAQ (reference sequence). After removal of 5 bases from V and 1 base from J, the junction contained 8 bases not matched to a gene. CDR3 length: 16 residues. The CDR3 nucleotides read TGTGCCAGCAGCCAGACAGGGCTTCAGTCTGGAAACACCATATATTTT. It codes for CASSQTGLQSGNTIYF.

V gene TRBV10-3 combines with J gene TRBJ1-2; 10 bases are shared with TRBD1. Germline CDR1 ENHRY, CDR2 SYGVKD. The CDR3 spans 18 residues. The J segment lost 1 base and the V segment lost 4 bases, leaving 12 bases of the junction unmatched. CDR3 sequence: CAISAGGDRGPINYGYTF. CDR3 DNA sequence: TGTGCCATCAGTGCAGGCGGGGACAGGGGTCCCATTAACTATGGCTACACCTTC.

The chain employs TRBV28 and TRBJ2-5; D is uncertain. The ends were cut back, 1 base at V and 6 bases at J, with 12 bases in the middle. This CDR3 comprises 14 residues. Per germline, CDR1 MDHEN and CDR2 SYDVKM. Here the CDR3 DNA reads TGTGCCAGCAGTTTATACCCAGGTGAAAAGACCCAGTACTTC. Its translation is CASSLYPGEKTQYF. Using reference TRBV28 and TRBJ2-5 for the parts outside the CDR3, the full variable domain is DVKVTQSSRYLVKRTGEKVFLECVQDMDHENMFWYRQDPGLGLRLIYFSYDVKMKEKGDIPEGYSVSREKKERFSLILESASTNQTSMYLCASSLYPGEKTQYFGPGTRLLVL.

CDR3 DNA: TGTGCCAGCAGCTTTTCAGGGGCAGATACGCAGTATTTT. Its translation is CASSFSGADTQYF. This chain links TRBV5-4 with TRBJ2-3; the D gene is possibly TRBD1 (6 bases). In germline, CDR1 is SGHNT, CDR2 YYREEE (reference sequence). The length of the CDR3 is 13 residues. V lost 2 bases to trimming and J lost 4 bases, with 8 bases between them.

This clone has just one count. The chain employs TRBV9 and TRBJ2-1, with D possibly being TRBD2 (5 bases). The V end lost 3 bases, the J end lost 6 bases, and 10 bases lay between the germline ends. CDR3 length equals 13 residues. CDR1 is SGDLS and CDR2 is YYNGEE in the germline V gene. The CDR3 coding sequence is TGTGCCAGCAGCGAGTTCGGAGGCAATGAGCAGTTCTTC. This gives the protein CASSEFGGNEQFF.

This sequence joins TRBV7-2 and TRBJ1-2, with a weak D call TRBD1 (5 bases). Trimming took 3 bases from V and 8 from J, leaving 10 bases between them. The CDR3 has 12 residues. Germline V gene data show CDR1 as SGHTA and CDR2 as FQGNSA. The CDR3 DNA is TGTGCCAGCAGCTTGGGCAGGGAAGGCTACACCTTC. Translation gives CASSLGREGYTF.

V gene TRBV27 combines with J gene TRBJ1-2, with 8 positions matching TRBD1. Germline assignment: CDR1 MNHEY and CDR2 SMNVEV (reference sequence). CDR3 size: 14 residues. V trimming: 2 bases; J trimming: 5 bases; junction bases outside the gene matches: 4. The CDR3 sequence is CASSLQGAPYGYTF. The CDR3 DNA sequence: TGTGCCAGCAGTTTACAGGGGGCACCTTATGGCTACACCTTC.

CDR3 region: CASSIGGFEAFF. CDR3 nucleotide sequence: TGTGCCAGTAGTATTGGGGGCTTTGAAGCTTTCTTT. The rearrangement links TRBV19 to TRBJ1-1; tentative D call: TRBD1 (6 bases). The CDR3 is made up of 12 amino acids. Germline CDR1 is LNHDA and CDR2 is SQIVND (reference sequence). V dropped 3 bases and J dropped 7 bases, with 9 bases sitting between them.

This rearrangement joins TRBV28 to TRBJ2-7, with 9 bases that match TRBD2. Germline trimming cut 3 bases from V and 6 bases from J; bases unmatched to any gene: 3. This CDR3 has 13 residues. CDR1 and CDR2 from the germline V gene are MDHEN and SYDVKM. This CDR3 is CASSFSGSSEQYF. The CDR3 DNA reads TGTGCCAGCAGTTTTAGCGGGAGTAGCGAGCAGTACTTC.

The J gene is TRBJ2-1, the V gene TRBV11-1, with TRBD2 matching 11 bases. V was pared by 4 bases and J by 3 bases, with 2 bases of the junction left unmatched. The CDR3 consists of 15 residues. Germline-derived CDR1 and CDR2 are SGHAT and FQDESV (reference sequence). CDR3 in amino acids: CASSSGLAGYNEQFF. CDR3 bases: TGTGCCAGCAGCTCAGGACTAGCGGGCTACAATGAGCAGTTCTTC.

The V gene is TRBV28, the J gene TRBJ2-2; a weak D match, TRBD2 (7 bases). Deletions cut 7 bases from V and 1 base from J, with 13 bases between. CDR3 length: 15 amino acids. CDR1 is MDHEN and CDR2 is SYDVKM in the germline V gene. CDR3 coding DNA: TGTGCCAGCACGCAGGGAGGGGGGAACACCGGGGAGCTGTTTTTT. Translation: CASTQGGGNTGELFF.

J is TRBJ2-7 and V is TRBV19; 7 positions match TRBD1. There are 14 residues in the CDR3. Per the germline V gene, CDR1 is LNHDA and CDR2 is SQIVND (reference sequence). J lost 3 bases, V lost 1 base, and 3 bases had no gene match. The CDR3 nucleotides read TGTGCCAGTAGTATAGGGACAGGAGACTACGAGCAGTACTTC. It encodes CASSIGTGDYEQYF.

This clone was seen a single time. The CDR3 region is CASSPIPPPVRTGELFF. Here the CDR3 DNA reads TGTGCCAGCAGCCCTATACCCCCCCCCGTCCGCACCGGGGAGCTGTTTTTT. This chain joins TRBV7-2 and TRBJ2-2; D is undetermined. V lost 5 bases and J lost 4, with 20 bases in between. Germline CDR1 SGHTA, CDR2 FQGNSA. The CDR3 is made up of 17 amino acids.

The rearrangement joins TRBV27 to TRBJ1-2; no definite D call. Between the trimmed V and J ends, which lost 0 bases and 4 bases, there was a span of 12 bases. This CDR3 comprises 15 residues. The germline CDR1 and CDR2 sequences are MNHEY and SMNVEV (reference sequence). This CDR3 is CASSLSTPTAYGYTF. CDR3 coding DNA: TGTGCCAGCAGTTTATCCACCCCTACAGCCTATGGCTACACCTTC.

This rearrangement joins TRBV6-6 to TRBJ2-1, with TRBD1 identical over 12 bases. The CDR3 extends over 14 amino acids. Germline CDR1 and CDR2: MNHNY and SVGAGI (reference sequence). The trim removed 7 bases at V and 8 bases at J, leaving 6 bases unmatched. CDR3 in DNA: TGTGCCAGCACCCCGGGACAGGGGGCCTATGAGCAGTTCTTC. The encoded protein is CASTPGQGAYEQFF.

This clone has only one observation. The chain is built from TRBV27 and TRBJ2-7, with a possible D match to TRBD1 (5 bases). The CDR3 runs 13 residues. V shed 0 bases and J shed 5 bases, with 8 bases lying between them. The germline CDR1 and CDR2 sequences are MNHEY and SMNVEV (reference sequence). The CDR3 reads CASSLSGAHEQYF. The CDR3 bases are TGTGCCAGCAGTTTATCAGGGGCGCACGAGCAGTACTTC.

This chain links TRBV7-7 with TRBJ1-1, with D tentatively TRBD1 (6 bases). This CDR3 is 15 amino acids long. The V gene's germline CDR1 is SSHAT and CDR2 FNYEAQ (reference sequence). Trimming pared 5 bases from V and 2 bases from J, leaving 15 bases between. The CDR3 DNA reads as TGTGCCAGCAGCCCTTCAGTGGGACACAACACTGAAGCTTTCTTT. Protein: CASSPSVGHNTEAFF.

The chain is built from TRBV14 and TRBJ2-7; 7 bases match TRBD2. Germline CDR1 reads SGHDN; CDR2 reads FVKESK. J was trimmed by 2 bases and V by 4 bases; bases with no gene match: 14. The CDR3 sequence is 17 residues long. CDR3 sequence reads: CASSLPEGLAAAYEQYF. The DNA of the CDR3 is TGTGCCAGCAGCCTCCCGGAGGGGCTAGCGGCCGCCTACGAGCAGTACTTC.

This chain connects TRBV29-1 to TRBJ2-3; the match to TRBD2 covers 7 bases. CDR1 is SQVTM, CDR2 ANQGSEA, per germline. This CDR3 is 15 amino acids long. V gave up 4 bases and J gave up 1 base; unmatched junction bases: 8. The CDR3: CSVAPSSGGTDTQYF. CDR3 DNA sequence: TGCAGCGTTGCTCCGTCTAGCGGCGGCACAGATACGCAGTATTTT.

This clone was seen just once. The DNA of the CDR3 is TGTGCCAGCAGTTTAAGGGGTTTCAATCAGCCCCAGCATTTT. This sequence encodes CASSLRGFNQPQHF. This chain connects TRBV28 to TRBJ1-5; a possible D gene is TRBD1 (5 bases). Trimming removed 2 bases from V and 3 bases from J, with 8 bases in between. Germline V CDR1 and CDR2: MDHEN, SYDVKM. The CDR3 spans 14 residues.

V and J are TRBV9 and TRBJ2-2, with D possibly matching TRBD1 (7 bases). V lost 4 bases and J 4 bases, leaving 11 bases between the germline ends. Germline V gives CDR1 SGDLS, CDR2 YYNGEE. This CDR3 is 14 amino acids long. Here the CDR3 reads CASSQGGSTGELFF. CDR3 DNA sequence: TGTGCCAGCAGCCAGGGGGGATCCACCGGGGAGCTGTTTTTT.

The chain recombines TRBV27 with TRBJ2-5, with D tentatively TRBD1 (8 bases). V was shortened by 5 bases and J by 4 bases, with 11 bases between the two germline ends. This CDR3 has 13 residues. CDR1 MNHEY and CDR2 SMNVEV come from the germline V gene (reference sequence). The CDR3 region is CASSTGGGETQYF. DNA for the CDR3: TGTGCCAGCAGTACAGGGGGGGGAGAGACCCAGTACTTC.

This chain connects TRBV7-8 to TRBJ2-7, with 7 bases lining up with TRBD1. From germline, CDR1 is SGHVS and CDR2 FQNEAQ. This CDR3 has 15 residues. V was clipped by 8 bases and J by 2 bases; unmatched bases: 12. The CDR3 sequence is CASRDSRLPTYEQYF. CDR3 in DNA: TGTGCCAGCCGGGACAGTCGCCTTCCTACCTACGAGCAGTACTTC.

The chain joins TRBV28 to TRBJ2-7; weak D call: TRBD2 (6 bases). The CDR3 extends over 15 amino acids. Trimming stripped 4 bases from V and 2 bases from J, with 15 bases between. CDR1 and CDR2 (germline): MDHEN, SYDVKM. This CDR3 is CASSSIGTFAYEQYF. CDR3 DNA sequence: TGTGCCAGCAGTTCAATCGGGACTTTTGCCTACGAGCAGTACTTC. Combining the CDR3 with reference TRBV28 and TRBJ2-7 gives the whole variable domain DVKVTQSSRYLVKRTGEKVFLECVQDMDHENMFWYRQDPGLGLRLIYFSYDVKMKEKGDIPEGYSVSREKKERFSLILESASTNQTSMYLCASSSIGTFAYEQYFGPGTRLTVT.

V and J are TRBV15 and TRBJ1-4; possibly TRBD1 for D (6 bases). V was pared by 1 base and J by 6 bases, with 12 bases between. This CDR3 comprises 15 residues. Germline CDR1 is LNHNV and CDR2 is YYDKDF (reference sequence). The CDR3 here is CATSRGRQGHEKLFF. CDR3 nucleotide sequence: TGTGCCACCAGCAGAGGTCGCCAGGGGCATGAAAAACTGTTTTTT.

V and J are TRBV21-1 and TRBJ1-1; the table calls TRBD1, which could not be checked here. TRBV21-1 is assigned pseudogene status. This CDR3 contains 11 residues. Written as DNA, the CDR3 is TGTGCCAGTTTTCAGAACACTGAAGCTTTCTTT. Translating gives CASFQNTEAFF.

This chain uses TRBV27 with TRBJ1-1; D is perhaps TRBD1 (6 bases). The CDR3 loop spans 14 amino acids. The V gene lost 1 base and the J gene lost 1 base, with 7 bases spanning the gap. CDR1 is MNHEY, CDR2 SMNVEV, per germline (reference sequence). CDR3 region: CASSLWGQNTEAFF. CDR3 in DNA: TGTGCCAGCAGTTTATGGGGACAGAACACTGAAGCTTTCTTT.

The rearrangement joins TRBV27 to TRBJ2-5, with TRBD2 matching over 10 bases. The CDR3 extends over 15 amino acids. Germline CDR1 is MNHEY and CDR2 is SMNVEV (reference sequence). Germline trimming cut 4 bases from V and 3 bases from J; bases unmatched to any gene: 5. The CDR3: CASSWTSGRKETQYF. In DNA, the CDR3 is TGTGCCAGCAGTTGGACTAGCGGACGAAAAGAGACCCAGTACTTC.

The chain employs TRBV11-3 and TRBJ2-5; 8 bases match TRBD1. The CDR3 sequence is 15 residues long. Germline-derived CDR1 and CDR2 are SGHNT and YENEEA. Germline trimming cut 5 bases from V and 3 bases from J; bases unmatched to any gene: 8. CDR3 nucleotides: TGTGCCAGCAGCACGAGACAGGGGCCGGAAGAGACCCAGTACTTC. As protein: CASSTRQGPEETQYF.